Below are 5 T cell receptor beta chains sequenced from a single sample in a study of T cells in Graves' hyperthyroidism and ophthalmopathy. Amplified TCR beta CDR3 regions derived from RNA transcripts. A first-round RT-PCR of the TCR CDR3 used the HTBI primer set. TCRdb used MiXCR to reprocess the multiplex PCR reads, holding one entry per CDR3 protein. The sample records about 610,000 distinct CDR3 sequences, over 12% being singletons. The sample taken for sequencing was blood. The receptor set was obtained from a woman between 40 and 50 years old with Graves' ophthalmopathy.

This rearrangement joins TRBV30 to TRBJ1-6; D is uncertain. This CDR3 has 14 residues. Per germline, CDR1 GTSNPN and CDR2 SVGIG (reference sequence). Trimming stripped 0 bases from V and 9 bases from J, with 12 bases between. DNA of the CDR3: TGTGCCTGGAGTGTGTTGGGGTTAGGTTCACCCCTCCACTTT. Its protein product is CAWSVLGLGSPLHF.

This chain joins TRBV10-1 and TRBJ2-2; a possible D gene is TRBD2 (6 bases). This CDR3 has 14 amino acids. Germline V gene lookup returns CDR1 WNHNN and CDR2 SYGVQD (reference sequence). The V and J ends lost 6 bases and 4 bases respectively, with 12 bases between them. For the CDR3, the DNA is TGCGCCAGCAGCCCCGGAGGGAGCACCGGGGAGCTGTTTTTT. It translates to CASSPGGSTGELFF.

The sample holds many counts of this clonotype. The rearrangement links TRBV19 to TRBJ2-7, with a tentative D call TRBD1 (5 bases). The ends were cut back, 6 bases at V and 5 bases at J, with 11 bases in the middle. Germline lookup yields CDR1 LNHDA and CDR2 SQIVND (reference sequence). The CDR3 is made up of 12 amino acids. The CDR3 DNA follows: TGTGCCAGTAGCCCACCAGGGCACGAGCAGTACTTC. Encoded protein: CASSPPGHEQYF. The full variable domain, rest sourced from reference TRBV19 and TRBJ2-7, is DGGITQSPKYLFRKEGQNVTLSCEQNLNHDAMYWYRQDPGQGLRLIYYSQIVNDFQKGDIAEGYSVSREKKESFPLTVTSAQKNPTAFYLCASSPPGHEQYFGPGTRLTVT.

This clonotype came up many times. V gene TRBV6-2 or TRBV6-3 combines with J gene TRBJ2-7; 7 bases fit TRBD1. The CDR3 is 14 residues long. V shed 2 bases and J 2 bases; nucleotides not matched to a gene: 3. The germline CDR1 and CDR2 sequences are MNHEY and SVGEGT. The CDR3 nucleotides are TGTGCCAGCAGTTACGGACAGGTGGCCTACGAGCAGTACTTC. It yields the protein CASSYGQVAYEQYF.

This clonotype was counted at least ten times. The rearrangement uses TRBV11-2 and TRBJ2-7, with D possibly TRBD2 on 5 matching bases. V lost 4 bases and J 5 bases, leaving 15 bases between the germline ends. Germline CDR1 reads SGHAT; CDR2 reads FQNNGV. The length of the CDR3 is 14 residues. CDR3 DNA sequence: TGTGCCAGCAGCTCCACCAGAGGGTTGGACGAGCAGTACTTC. This codes for CASSSTRGLDEQYF.